The clone carrying this TCR beta chain was picked up many times. Specified treatment: roughly 18 received Ad26.COV2.S at low or high dose, single or two shots; about 5 received placebo; per-sample allocation not given. Sampling occurred on day 63 after the first vaccine or placebo injection. Ad26.COV2.S expressed prefusion-stabilized spike from the original Wuhan strain. The sample is drawn from a study of Ad26.COV2.S vaccination and SARS-CoV-2 variants. For the study at large: Into the muscle, Ad26.COV2.S was dosed once or twice, 56 days apart.

V was pared by 1 base and J by 2 bases, with 12 bases between. The CDR3 contains 15 residues. CDR1 GTSNPN and CDR2 SVGIG come from the germline V gene (reference sequence). Repertoires were generated with immunoSEQ multiplex PCR, while TCRdb's copy carries only in-frame clones and drops some. The sample consists of approximately 400,000 clones, under 90% of them appearing once. Specimen: peripheral blood, collected in a trial of Ad26.COV2.S vaccine versus placebo. This chain links TRBV30 with TRBJ1-5; tentative D call: TRBD1 (6 bases). This receptor was obtained from a person between 18 and 59 years old who received the Ad26.COV2.S COVID-19 vaccine or a placebo. The CDR3 loop reads CAWSEAGVRNQPQHF. CDR3 sequence (DNA): TGTGCCTGGAGTGAAGCAGGGGTCCGCAATCAGCCCCAGCATTTT.